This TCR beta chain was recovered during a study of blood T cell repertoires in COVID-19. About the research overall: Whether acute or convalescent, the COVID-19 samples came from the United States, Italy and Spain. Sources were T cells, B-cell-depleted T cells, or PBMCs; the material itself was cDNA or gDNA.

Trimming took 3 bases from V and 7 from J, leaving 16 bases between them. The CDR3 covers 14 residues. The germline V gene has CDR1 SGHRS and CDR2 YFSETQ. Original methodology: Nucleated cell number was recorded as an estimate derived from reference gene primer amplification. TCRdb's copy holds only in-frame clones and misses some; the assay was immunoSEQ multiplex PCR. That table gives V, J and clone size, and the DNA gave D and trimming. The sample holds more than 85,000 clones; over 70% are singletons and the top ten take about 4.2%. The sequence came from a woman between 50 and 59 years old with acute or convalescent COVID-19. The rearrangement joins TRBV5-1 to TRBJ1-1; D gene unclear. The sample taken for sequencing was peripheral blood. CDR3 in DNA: TGCGCCAGCAGCTCCCGGGCAGGACTGGATGAAGCTTTCTTT. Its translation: CASSSRAGLDEAFF.